This passage covers 14 T cell receptor beta chains from one sample sequenced in a study of T cell responses to AZD1222 COVID-19 vaccine. Measured with immunoSEQ multiplex PCR; TCRdb has only the in-frame clones, and not every one. The sample yields roughly 150,000 clones, around 89% seen once. The sample consisted of peripheral blood, taken on day 0 of MenACWY control vaccination. The source of these receptors is an adult in good health.

V and J are TRBV24-1 and TRBJ2-2; no clear D gene. Germline values: CDR1 KGHDR, CDR2 SFDVKD. The CDR3 is 16 amino acids. Trimming removed 3 bases at V and 0 bases at J, with 10 bases between. CDR3 sequence: CATSDGLGSNTGELFF. CDR3 coding DNA: TGTGCCACCAGTGATGGTCTGGGCTCGAACACCGGGGAGCTGTTTTTT.

The chain joins TRBV7-3 to TRBJ2-5, with a tentative D call TRBD1 (5 bases). CDR1 SGHTA and CDR2 FQGTGA come from the germline V gene. V lost 0 bases and J 3 bases, leaving 5 bases between the germline ends. The CDR3 length is 13 residues. The CDR3 DNA is TGTGCCAGCAGCTTAACCAGGGAAGAGACCCAGTACTTC. Residues: CASSLTREETQYF.

The CDR3 is CASSLAGTVYGYTF. The CDR3 nucleotides are TGTGCCAGCAGCTTGGCCGGAACCGTCTATGGCTACACCTTC. V and J are TRBV5-4 and TRBJ1-2; D is undetermined. The CDR3 consists of 14 residues. The ends were cut back, 0 bases at V and 4 bases at J, with 10 bases in the middle. Germline values: CDR1 SGHNT, CDR2 YYREEE (reference sequence).

This clone was found once. This chain joins TRBV4-1 and TRBJ1-2; 7 nucleotides match TRBD1. This CDR3 contains 16 residues. CDR1 and CDR2 (germline): MGHRA, YSYEKL. Trimming removed 2 bases from V and 2 bases from J; junction bases left unmatched: 8. Written as DNA, the CDR3 is TGCGCCAGCAGCCAACCTAAAGGGACAGTCAACTATGGCTACACCTTC. This gives the protein CASSQPKGTVNYGYTF.

The CDR3 sequence: CASSEGWGTDTQYF. The CDR3 region has the DNA TGTGCCAGCAGTGAAGGCTGGGGCACAGATACGCAGTATTTT. The rearrangement links TRBV6-1 to TRBJ2-3; D is uncertain. V was trimmed by 1 base and J by 1 base, leaving 6 bases between them. The CDR3 runs 14 residues. Germline values: CDR1 MNHNS, CDR2 SASEGT.

The chain uses TRBV28 and TRBJ2-4; D perhaps matches TRBD1 (6 bases). Trimming left V 4 bases short and J 9 bases short, with 10 bases between. CDR3 length equals 12 residues. CDR1 MDHEN and CDR2 SYDVKM come from the germline V gene. CDR3 sequence: CASSSRTAIQYF. The CDR3 DNA follows: TGTGCCAGCAGTTCCCGGACAGCCATTCAGTACTTC.

The V and J genes are TRBV9 and TRBJ1-6, with TRBD1 matching over 7 bases. Germline lookup yields CDR1 SGDLS and CDR2 YYNGEE. The CDR3 covers 15 residues. Trimming removed 4 bases from V and 5 bases from J; junction bases left unmatched: 6. The CDR3: CASSPRDSNNSPLHF. The CDR3 bases are TGTGCCAGCAGCCCCAGGGACAGCAATAATTCACCCCTCCACTTT.

J is TRBJ2-7 and V is TRBV7-3, with 7 bases fitting TRBD2. The trim removed 2 bases at V and 3 bases at J, leaving 10 bases unmatched. The V gene's germline CDR1 is SGHTA and CDR2 FQGTGA. CDR3 length: 16 amino acids. CDR3 amino acids: CASSLYLFGGGYEQYF. The CDR3 DNA follows: TGTGCCAGCAGCTTATATCTGTTTGGCGGGGGCTACGAGCAGTACTTC.

The chain uses TRBV6-1 and TRBJ1-6; D remains ambiguous. The germline V gene encodes CDR1 MNHNS and CDR2 SASEGT. CDR3 length: 13 residues. Trimming took 1 base from V and 10 from J, leaving 8 bases between them. This CDR3 is CASSEVGESPLHF. Written as DNA, the CDR3 is TGTGCCAGCAGTGAAGTTGGGGAGTCACCCCTCCACTTT.

The V and J genes are TRBV7-9 and TRBJ2-1; 7 bases fit TRBD1. Germline CDR1 SEHNR, CDR2 FQNEAQ (reference sequence). This CDR3 has 18 amino acids. The J segment lost 2 bases and the V segment lost 5 bases, leaving 15 bases of the junction unmatched. CDR3 sequence reads: CASSVNKNRQGPYNEQFF. The CDR3 coding sequence is TGTGCCAGCAGCGTTAATAAGAACCGACAGGGTCCCTACAATGAGCAGTTCTTC.

The chain uses TRBV6-2 or TRBV6-3 and TRBJ1-2; TRBD1 agrees at 7 bases. CDR3 length: 15 residues. CDR1 is MNHEY, CDR2 SVGEGT, per germline. V lost 0 bases to trimming and J lost 4 bases; unmatched junction nucleotides: 5. CDR3 in DNA: TGTGCCAGCAGTTACTCGACAGGGTGGTTCTATGGCTACACCTTC. This encodes CASSYSTGWFYGYTF.

The rearrangement uses TRBV9 and TRBJ2-2; D is undetermined. The CDR3 runs 12 residues. In germline, CDR1 is SGDLS, CDR2 YYNGEE. The V end lost 4 bases, the J end lost 0 bases, and 1 base lay between the germline ends. The chain's CDR3 is CASSPNTGELFF. CDR3 nucleotides: TGTGCCAGCAGCCCGAACACCGGGGAGCTGTTTTTT.

V and J are TRBV16 and TRBJ1-4, with 9 bases fitting TRBD1. Germline V lookup: CDR1 KGHSY, CDR2 FQNENV. After removal of 1 base from V and 7 bases from J, the junction contained 4 bases not matched to a gene. This CDR3 region has 15 residues. The CDR3 nucleotides read TGTGCCAGCAGCCAATGGACAGGGGCCGGTGAAAAACTGTTTTTT. Encoded protein: CASSQWTGAGEKLFF.

The chain has TRBV28 and TRBJ2-7, with 7 bases matching TRBD2. Germline CDR1 MDHEN, CDR2 SYDVKM. V trimming: 5 bases; J trimming: 0 bases; junction bases outside the gene matches: 13. The CDR3 runs 17 residues. This CDR3 is CASSPQGAGRSSYEQYF. The CDR3 coding sequence is TGTGCCAGCAGTCCCCAAGGAGCGGGGAGAAGCTCCTACGAGCAGTACTTC.